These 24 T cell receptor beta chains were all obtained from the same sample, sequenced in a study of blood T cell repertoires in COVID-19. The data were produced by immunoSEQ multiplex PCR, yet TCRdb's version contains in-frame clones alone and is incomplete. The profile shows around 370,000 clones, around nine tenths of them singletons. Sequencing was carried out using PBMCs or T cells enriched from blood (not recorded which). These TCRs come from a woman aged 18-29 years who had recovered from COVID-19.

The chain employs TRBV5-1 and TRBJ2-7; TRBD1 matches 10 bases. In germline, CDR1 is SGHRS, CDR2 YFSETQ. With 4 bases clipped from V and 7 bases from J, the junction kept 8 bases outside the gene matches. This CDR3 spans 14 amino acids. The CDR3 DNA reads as TGCGCCAGCAGCCTTGACAGGGGGCAATATGAGCAGTACTTC. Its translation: CASSLDRGQYEQYF.

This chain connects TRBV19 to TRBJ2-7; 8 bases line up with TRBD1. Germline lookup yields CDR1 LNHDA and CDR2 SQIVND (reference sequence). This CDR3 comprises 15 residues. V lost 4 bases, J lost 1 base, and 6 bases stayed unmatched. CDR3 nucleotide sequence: TGTGCCAGTAGTAAAGGGACAGGTACTTCCTACGAGCAGTACTTC. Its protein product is CASSKGTGTSYEQYF. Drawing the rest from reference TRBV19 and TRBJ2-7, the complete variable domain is DGGITQSPKYLFRKEGQNVTLSCEQNLNHDAMYWYRQDPGQGLRLIYYSQIVNDFQKGDIAEGYSVSREKKESFPLTVTSAQKNPTAFYLCASSKGTGTSYEQYFGPGTRLTVT.

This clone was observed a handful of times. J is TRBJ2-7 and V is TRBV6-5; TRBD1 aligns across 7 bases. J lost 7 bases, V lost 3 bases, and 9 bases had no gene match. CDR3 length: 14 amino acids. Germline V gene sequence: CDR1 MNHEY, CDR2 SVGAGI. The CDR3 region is CASSYQGVMGEQYF. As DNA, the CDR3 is TGTGCCAGCAGTTATCAGGGGGTAATGGGAGAGCAGTACTTC.

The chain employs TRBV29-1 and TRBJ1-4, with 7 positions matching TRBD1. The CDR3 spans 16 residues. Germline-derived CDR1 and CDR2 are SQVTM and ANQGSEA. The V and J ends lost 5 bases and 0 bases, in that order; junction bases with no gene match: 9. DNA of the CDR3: TGCAGCGTTCTGCCAGGGGGAACGGCAACTAATGAAAAACTGTTTTTT. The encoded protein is CSVLPGGTATNEKLFF.

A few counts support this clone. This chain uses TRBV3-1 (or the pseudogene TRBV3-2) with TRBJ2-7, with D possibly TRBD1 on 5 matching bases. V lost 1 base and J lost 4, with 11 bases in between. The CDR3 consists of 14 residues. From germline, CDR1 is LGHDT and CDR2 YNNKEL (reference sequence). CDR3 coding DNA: TGTGCCAGCAGCCAAGGGGTGCAGGGTTACGAGCAGTACTTC. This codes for CASSQGVQGYEQYF.

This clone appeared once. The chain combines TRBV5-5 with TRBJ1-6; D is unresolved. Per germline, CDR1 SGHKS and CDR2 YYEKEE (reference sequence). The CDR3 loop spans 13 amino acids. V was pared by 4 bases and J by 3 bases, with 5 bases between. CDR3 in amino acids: CASSLLYNSPLHF. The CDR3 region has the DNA TGTGCCAGCAGCCTACTCTATAATTCACCCCTCCACTTT.

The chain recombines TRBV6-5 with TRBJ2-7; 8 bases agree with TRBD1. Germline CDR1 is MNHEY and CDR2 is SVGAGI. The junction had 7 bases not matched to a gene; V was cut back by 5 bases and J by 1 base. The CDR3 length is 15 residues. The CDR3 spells CASSRDRGVSYEQYF. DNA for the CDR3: TGTGCCAGCAGTCGAGACAGGGGTGTGTCCTACGAGCAGTACTTC.

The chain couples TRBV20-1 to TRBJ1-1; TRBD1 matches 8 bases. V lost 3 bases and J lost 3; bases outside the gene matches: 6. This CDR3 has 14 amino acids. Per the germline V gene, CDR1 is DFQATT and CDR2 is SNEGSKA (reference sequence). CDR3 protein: CSASPGGAYTEAFF. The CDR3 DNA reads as TGCAGTGCTAGTCCAGGGGGCGCGTACACTGAAGCTTTCTTT.

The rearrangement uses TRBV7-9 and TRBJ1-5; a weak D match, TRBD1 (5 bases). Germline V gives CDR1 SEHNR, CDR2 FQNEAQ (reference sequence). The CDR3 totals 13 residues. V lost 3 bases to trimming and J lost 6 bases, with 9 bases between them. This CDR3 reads CASSLPGGQPQHF. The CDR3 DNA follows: TGTGCCAGCAGCTTGCCCGGGGGTCAGCCCCAGCATTTT.

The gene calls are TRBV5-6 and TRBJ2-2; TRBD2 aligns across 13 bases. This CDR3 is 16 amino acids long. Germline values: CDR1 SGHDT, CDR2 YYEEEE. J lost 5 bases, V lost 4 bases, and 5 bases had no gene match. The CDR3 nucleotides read TGTGCCAGCAGCATCGGACTAGCGGGGGCTACCGGGGAGCTGTTTTTT. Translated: CASSIGLAGATGELFF.

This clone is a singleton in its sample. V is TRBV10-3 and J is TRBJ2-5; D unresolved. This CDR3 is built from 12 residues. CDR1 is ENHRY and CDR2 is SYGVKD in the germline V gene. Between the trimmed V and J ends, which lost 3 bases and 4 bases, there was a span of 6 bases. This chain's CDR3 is CAISETRETQYF. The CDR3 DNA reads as TGTGCCATCAGTGAAACGCGAGAGACCCAGTACTTC.

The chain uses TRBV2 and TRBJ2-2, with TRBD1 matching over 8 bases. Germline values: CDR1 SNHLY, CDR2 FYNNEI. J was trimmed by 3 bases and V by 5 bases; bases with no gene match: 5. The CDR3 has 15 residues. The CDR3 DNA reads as TGTGCCAGCAGTCCCCGGACAGGGTACACCGGGGAGCTGTTTTTT. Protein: CASSPRTGYTGELFF.

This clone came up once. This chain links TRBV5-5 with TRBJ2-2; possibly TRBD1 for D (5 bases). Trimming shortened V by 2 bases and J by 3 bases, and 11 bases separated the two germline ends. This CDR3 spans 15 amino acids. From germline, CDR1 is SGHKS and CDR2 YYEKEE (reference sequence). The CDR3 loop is CASSFARVDTGELFF. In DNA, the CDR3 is TGTGCCAGCAGCTTTGCCAGGGTCGACACCGGGGAGCTGTTTTTT.

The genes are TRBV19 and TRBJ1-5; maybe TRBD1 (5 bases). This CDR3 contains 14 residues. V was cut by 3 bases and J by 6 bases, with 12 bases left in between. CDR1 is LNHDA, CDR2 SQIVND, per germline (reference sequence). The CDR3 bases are TGTGCCAGTAGTATTTCTCAGGGAAGTCAGCCCCAGCATTTT. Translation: CASSISQGSQPQHF.

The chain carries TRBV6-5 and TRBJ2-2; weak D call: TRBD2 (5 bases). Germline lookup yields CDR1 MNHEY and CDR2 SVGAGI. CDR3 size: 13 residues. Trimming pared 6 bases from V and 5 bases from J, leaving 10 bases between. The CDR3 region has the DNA TGTGCCAGCAGACGCCCGGGGACCGGGGAGCTGTTTTTT. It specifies CASRRPGTGELFF.

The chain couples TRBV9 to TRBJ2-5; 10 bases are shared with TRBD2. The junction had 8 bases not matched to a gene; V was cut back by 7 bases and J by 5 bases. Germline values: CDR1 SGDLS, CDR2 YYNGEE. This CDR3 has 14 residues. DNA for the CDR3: TGTGCCAGCGGGAGCGGGGGGGCCTTTGAGACCCAGTACTTC. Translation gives CASGSGGAFETQYF.

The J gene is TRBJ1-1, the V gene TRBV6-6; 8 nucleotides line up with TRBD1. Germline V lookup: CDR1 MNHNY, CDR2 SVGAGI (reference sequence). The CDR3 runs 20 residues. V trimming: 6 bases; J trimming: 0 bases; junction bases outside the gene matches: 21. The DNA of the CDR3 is TGTGCCAGCAGCTCCCGGGGCAGGGGGCCTACCCCCGTGATGAACACTGAAGCTTTCTTT. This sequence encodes CASSSRGRGPTPVMNTEAFF.

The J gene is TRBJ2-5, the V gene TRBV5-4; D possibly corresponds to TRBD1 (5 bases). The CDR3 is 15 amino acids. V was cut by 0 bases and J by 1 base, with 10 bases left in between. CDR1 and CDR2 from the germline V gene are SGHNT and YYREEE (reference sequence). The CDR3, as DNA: TGTGCCAGCAGCTTGGGCAGGGAAGGCCAAGAGACCCAGTACTTC. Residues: CASSLGREGQETQYF.

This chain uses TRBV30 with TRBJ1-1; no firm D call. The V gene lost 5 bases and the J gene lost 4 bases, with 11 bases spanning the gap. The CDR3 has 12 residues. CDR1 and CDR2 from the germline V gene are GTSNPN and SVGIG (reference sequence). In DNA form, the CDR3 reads TGTGCCTGGGTCTCTAGAGGCACTGAAGCTTTCTTT. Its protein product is CAWVSRGTEAFF. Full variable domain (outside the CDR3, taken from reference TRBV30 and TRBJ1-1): SQTIHQWPATLVQPVGSPLSLECTVEGTSNPNLYWYRQAAGRGLQLLFYSVGIGQISSEVPQNLSASRPQDRQFILSSKKLLLSDSGFYLCAWVSRGTEAFFGQGTRLTVV.

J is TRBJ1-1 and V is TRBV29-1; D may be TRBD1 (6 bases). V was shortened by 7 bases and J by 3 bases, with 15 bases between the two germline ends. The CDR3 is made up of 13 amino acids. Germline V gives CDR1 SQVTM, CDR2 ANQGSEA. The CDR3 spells CSALGGADTEAFF. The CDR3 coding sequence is TGCAGCGCGCTGGGGGGGGCCGACACTGAAGCTTTCTTT.

The CDR3 spells CASSVATSDQETQYF. CDR3 in DNA: TGTGCCAGCAGCGTAGCTACGTCGGACCAAGAGACCCAGTACTTC. The V gene is TRBV9, the J gene TRBJ2-5; D unresolved. The germline V gene encodes CDR1 SGDLS and CDR2 YYNGEE. The length of the CDR3 is 15 residues. Trimming took 0 bases from V and 0 from J, leaving 9 bases between them. The complete variable domain, with remaining parts taken from reference TRBV9 and TRBJ2-5, reads DSGVTQTPKHLITATGQRVTLRCSPRSGDLSVYWYQQSLDQGLQFLIQYYNGEERAKGNILERFSAQQFPDLHSELNLSSLELGDSALYFCASSVATSDQETQYFGPGTRLLVL.

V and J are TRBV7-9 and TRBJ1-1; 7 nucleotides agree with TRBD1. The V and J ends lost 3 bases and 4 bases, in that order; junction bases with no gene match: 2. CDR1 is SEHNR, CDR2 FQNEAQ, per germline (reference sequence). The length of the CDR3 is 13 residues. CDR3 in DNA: TGTGCCAGCAGCTTTGACAGGGTCACTGAAGCTTTCTTT. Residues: CASSFDRVTEAFF.

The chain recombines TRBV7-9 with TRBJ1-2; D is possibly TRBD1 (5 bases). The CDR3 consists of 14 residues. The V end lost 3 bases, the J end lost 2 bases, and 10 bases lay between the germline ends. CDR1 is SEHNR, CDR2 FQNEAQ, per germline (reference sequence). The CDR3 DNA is TGTGCCAGCAGCTTGTCAGGGTGGAACTATGGCTACACCTTC. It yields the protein CASSLSGWNYGYTF.

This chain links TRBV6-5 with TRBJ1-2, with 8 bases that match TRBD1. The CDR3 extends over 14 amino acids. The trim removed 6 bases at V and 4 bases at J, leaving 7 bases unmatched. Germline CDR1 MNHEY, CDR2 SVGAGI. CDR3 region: CASRPGGAGYGYTF. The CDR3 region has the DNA TGTGCCAGCAGACCAGGGGGCGCCGGCTATGGCTACACCTTC.